Each of the 32 T cell receptor beta chains below was sequenced from the same sample in a study of T-cell memory formation after mild COVID-19. Each CDR3 protein gets one entry after TCRdb re-called the 5' RACE reads with MiXCR. Among 400,000 or so distinct CDR3 sequences listed, 20% were seen once. What was sequenced was PBMCs or a T cell subset sorted from them (not recorded which). The receptor source for this set is an adult woman who had mild COVID-19 (a few samples of this study predate the infection). Cell type and time point are not known.

The genes are TRBV19 and TRBJ2-7; 8 nucleotides line up with TRBD1. With V trimmed by 5 bases and J by 3 bases, 9 bases remained unmatched. CDR3 length: 15 amino acids. The germline CDR1 and CDR2 sequences are LNHDA and SQIVND (reference sequence). In DNA, the CDR3 is TGTGCCAGTAGTTTACACGGGACAGGCGGCTACGAGCAGTACTTC. Its translation: CASSLHGTGGYEQYF. Full variable domain (outside the CDR3, taken from reference TRBV19 and TRBJ2-7): DGGITQSPKYLFRKEGQNVTLSCEQNLNHDAMYWYRQDPGQGLRLIYYSQIVNDFQKGDIAEGYSVSREKKESFPLTVTSAQKNPTAFYLCASSLHGTGGYEQYFGPGTRLTVT.

This clonotype was found a few times. The J gene is TRBJ2-1, the V gene TRBV7-2; D not certain. Trimming removed 1 base at V and 4 bases at J, with 11 bases between. This CDR3 comprises 15 residues. The V gene's germline CDR1 is SGHTA and CDR2 FQGNSA. The CDR3 loop reads CASSLDSPKYNEQFF. The CDR3 bases are TGTGCCAGCAGCTTAGATTCCCCTAAATACAATGAGCAGTTCTTC.

This clonotype has only a few counts. The chain joins TRBV11-2 to TRBJ1-2; D might be TRBD1 (5 bases). The V gene's germline CDR1 is SGHAT and CDR2 FQNNGV. The V end lost 3 bases, the J end lost 8 bases, and 10 bases lay between the germline ends. The CDR3 runs 12 residues. The CDR3 loop reads CASSLEYRGYTF. The CDR3 DNA reads TGTGCCAGCAGCTTGGAGTACAGGGGCTACACCTTC.

This clonotype was found a few times. This chain uses TRBV6-5 with TRBJ2-5, with TRBD1 matching 9 bases. The length of the CDR3 is 15 residues. The V gene end was trimmed by 3 bases and the J gene end by 5 bases; junction bases not matched to a gene: 7. Germline values: CDR1 MNHEY, CDR2 SVGAGI. CDR3 sequence reads: CASSYRDRVSETQYF. CDR3 sequence (DNA): TGTGCCAGCAGTTATCGGGACAGGGTCAGTGAGACCCAGTACTTC.

In its sample, this clonotype was seen many times. The chain employs TRBV3-1 and TRBJ2-7, with TRBD1 as a possible D gene (6 bases). Germline V gives CDR1 LGHDT, CDR2 YNNKEL (reference sequence). The germline V and J ends were trimmed by 1 base and 4 bases, with 11 bases remaining between them. The CDR3 contains 14 residues. CDR3 protein: CASSQGQGPYEQYF. The DNA for the CDR3 is TGTGCCAGCAGCCAAGGTCAGGGGCCGTACGAGCAGTACTTC.

This clonotype turned up a few times. The V gene is TRBV27, the J gene TRBJ2-7; TRBD1 is a possible D gene (6 bases). The CDR3 totals 13 residues. V was trimmed by 5 bases and J by 2 bases, leaving 10 bases between them. CDR1 MNHEY and CDR2 SMNVEV come from the germline V gene (reference sequence). CDR3 protein: CASSGQSAYEQYF. The CDR3 bases are TGTGCCAGCAGTGGACAGTCCGCCTACGAGCAGTACTTC.

This clonotype was counted a few times. This sequence joins TRBV5-5 and TRBJ2-1, with 8 bases fitting TRBD1. Germline values: CDR1 SGHKS, CDR2 YYEKEE (reference sequence). The CDR3 has 15 residues. J gave up 6 bases and V 2 bases, and 7 bases lay outside the gene matches. CDR3 in DNA: TGTGCCAGCAGCTTTGAGGGACAGGTCCCCAATGAGCAGTTCTTC. Encoded protein: CASSFEGQVPNEQFF.

The sample holds a few counts of this clonotype. This chain connects TRBV19 to TRBJ1-1; 9 bases are a match to TRBD1. From germline, CDR1 is LNHDA and CDR2 SQIVND (reference sequence). The CDR3 consists of 14 residues. The V gene end was trimmed by 10 bases and the J gene end by 0 bases; junction bases not matched to a gene: 6. The CDR3, as DNA: TGTGCCACCGGGACAGGGCGGATGAACACTGAAGCTTTCTTT. Protein sequence: CATGTGRMNTEAFF.

This clonotype occurred a few times. The chain is built from TRBV7-9 and TRBJ1-1, with TRBD1 matching 8 bases. V was clipped by 5 bases and J by 1 base; unmatched bases: 12. CDR1 is SEHNR, CDR2 FQNEAQ, per germline (reference sequence). The CDR3 runs to 17 residues. This chain's CDR3 is CASSPDAGQAPNTEAFF. CDR3 in DNA: TGTGCCAGCAGCCCAGACGCGGGACAGGCGCCGAACACTGAAGCTTTCTTT.

The chain combines TRBV13 with TRBJ2-1; a weak D match, TRBD1 (6 bases). The CDR3 runs to 14 residues. Germline V gene sequence: CDR1 PRHDT, CDR2 FYEKMQ (reference sequence). Trimming cost V 5 bases and J 4 bases, with 12 bases left between them. The CDR3: CASSLPGQYNEQFF. CDR3 sequence (DNA): TGTGCCAGCAGCCTCCCCGGACAGTACAATGAGCAGTTCTTC.

The sample holds a few counts of this clonotype. This chain uses TRBV20-1 with TRBJ2-3; D remains unclear. The germline V gene encodes CDR1 DFQATT and CDR2 SNEGSKA (reference sequence). Deletions cut 7 bases from V and 5 bases from J, with 10 bases between. The CDR3 is 11 amino acids. The CDR3 nucleotides are TGCAGTGGTCGCGTTGGAGATACGCAGTATTTT. Translation gives CSGRVGDTQYF.

As for this clonotype: Relative to the germline gene, one junction end is altered; a read error may explain this. The chain is built from TRBV7-8 and TRBJ2-1; 8 bases line up with TRBD2. The CDR3 covers 12 residues. Germline loops: CDR1 SGHVS, CDR2 FQNEAQ. In DNA, the CDR3 is TGTGCCAGCAGCCAGTCGCGGGAGGTTGAGCTCTTC. It codes for CASSQSREVELF.

The chain combines TRBV9 with TRBJ1-5; no clear D. CDR1 SGDLS and CDR2 YYNGEE come from the germline V gene. CDR3 size: 14 residues. V was cut by 0 bases and J by 5 bases, with 9 bases left in between. The CDR3 nucleotides are TGTGCCAGCAGCGTAGAGGGAGGGCATCAGCCCCAGCATTTT. It codes for CASSVEGGHQPQHF.

The chain employs TRBV5-1 and TRBJ2-1; the match to TRBD2 covers 11 bases. V lost 4 bases to trimming and J lost 9 bases; unmatched junction nucleotides: 12. CDR3 size: 16 residues. Germline V lookup: CDR1 SGHRS, CDR2 YFSETQ. CDR3 sequence (DNA): TGCGCCAGCAGCCCTGGTAGCGGGAGGGCCTTCACTGAGCAGTTCTTC. This gives the protein CASSPGSGRAFTEQFF.

In its sample, this clonotype was seen a few times. The chain joins TRBV5-1 to TRBJ1-2; 8 nucleotides agree with TRBD1. CDR3 length: 15 residues. The V and J ends lost 4 bases and 3 bases, in that order; junction bases with no gene match: 8. The germline V gene has CDR1 SGHRS and CDR2 YFSETQ. CDR3 amino acids: CASSPGQGDDYGYTF. Here the CDR3 DNA reads TGCGCCAGCAGCCCCGGACAGGGTGATGACTATGGCTACACCTTC.

In this sample, this clonotype turned up a few times. This chain uses TRBV10-3 with TRBJ2-7; 7 positions agree with TRBD1. From germline, CDR1 is ENHRY and CDR2 SYGVKD. The CDR3 sequence is 12 residues long. Germline trimming cut 2 bases from V and 6 bases from J; bases unmatched to any gene: 1. In nucleotides, the CDR3 is TGTGCCATCAGTGAGCCAGGGGGCGAGCAGTACTTC. It codes for CAISEPGGEQYF.

V gene TRBV25-1 combines with J gene TRBJ1-2; 9 nucleotides align to TRBD1. The CDR3 is 14 residues long. Trimming took 3 bases from V and 8 from J; bases not matched to a gene: 7. CDR1 is MGHDK and CDR2 is SYGVNS in the germline V gene. The CDR3: CASSDHHRGQGYTF. In DNA form, the CDR3 reads TGTGCCAGCAGTGATCACCACAGGGGGCAAGGCTACACCTTC.

The J gene is TRBJ2-7, the V gene TRBV19; possible D gene TRBD1, 5 bases. Looked up from germline, CDR1 is LNHDA and CDR2 is SQIVND (reference sequence). This CDR3 contains 13 residues. V lost 3 bases and J lost 7, with 13 bases in between. The chain's CDR3 is CASSIQGRREQYF. DNA of the CDR3: TGTGCCAGTAGTATTCAGGGTCGAAGGGAGCAGTACTTC.

In this sample, this clonotype turned up many times. The chain is built from TRBV24-1 and TRBJ2-5; TRBD1 agrees at 7 bases. The CDR3 has 16 residues. Germline lookup yields CDR1 KGHDR and CDR2 SFDVKD. Germline trimming cut 3 bases from V and 2 bases from J; bases unmatched to any gene: 8. The CDR3 bases are TGTGCCACCAGTGATGCCGGGACAGACGTACAAGAGACCCAGTACTTC. Translation gives CATSDAGTDVQETQYF.

This rearrangement joins TRBV2 to TRBJ1-1; D perhaps matches TRBD1 (5 bases). The CDR3 runs to 14 residues. Germline-derived CDR1 and CDR2 are SNHLY and FYNNEI. Between the trimmed V and J ends, which lost 6 bases and 0 bases, there was a span of 11 bases. The CDR3 nucleotides read TGTGCCAGCAGGGAGGACACTATGAACACTGAAGCTTTCTTT. Protein: CASREDTMNTEAFF.

This clonotype came up a few times. CDR3 sequence reads: CASRRDRALRVENTEAFF. CDR3 DNA: TGTGCCAGCCGGCGGGACAGGGCTTTAAGGGTGGAGAACACTGAAGCTTTCTTT. The chain carries TRBV7-9 and TRBJ1-1; 9 bases are a match to TRBD1. V gave up 8 bases and J gave up 1 base; unmatched junction bases: 17. CDR3 size: 18 residues. In germline, CDR1 is SEHNR, CDR2 FQNEAQ (reference sequence).

This sequence joins TRBV7-8 and TRBJ1-2, with D uncertain. V shed 0 bases and J shed 2 bases, with 16 bases lying between them. The CDR3 length is 17 residues. Germline V lookup: CDR1 SGHVS, CDR2 FQNEAQ. CDR3 region: CASSLAMSPLGNYGYTF. The CDR3, as DNA: TGTGCCAGCAGCTTAGCGATGTCGCCCCTGGGAAACTATGGCTACACCTTC.

This chain links TRBV7-9 with TRBJ1-2; 7 bases align to TRBD1. CDR1 is SEHNR and CDR2 is FQNEAQ in the germline V gene (reference sequence). The CDR3 is 14 amino acids. The junction had 5 bases not matched to a gene; V was cut back by 3 bases and J by 4 bases. The DNA of the CDR3 is TGTGCCAGCAGCTTCGGGACAGAGACCTATGGCTACACCTTC. This sequence encodes CASSFGTETYGYTF.

At least ten counts were recorded for this clonotype. The chain employs TRBV18 and TRBJ2-1; 7 positions match TRBD2. The V segment lost 3 bases and the J segment 5 bases; nucleotides outside the gene matches: 7. This CDR3 contains 15 residues. CDR1 is KGHSH and CDR2 is LQKENI in the germline V gene. The CDR3 coding sequence is TGTGCCAGCTCACCGAGGGCAGGGACTAACAATGAGCAGTTCTTC. This encodes CASSPRAGTNNEQFF.

This clonotype was counted only a few times. The chain uses TRBV12-3 or TRBV12-4 and TRBJ2-7; TRBD2 might be the D (5 bases). Trimming shortened V by 3 bases and J by 3 bases, and 12 bases separated the two germline ends. The CDR3 has 14 residues. The CDR3 reads CASSLRERFYEQYF. Here the CDR3 DNA reads TGTGCCAGCAGTTTGAGGGAACGATTCTACGAGCAGTACTTC.

This clonotype occurred a few times. The rearrangement uses TRBV5-5 and TRBJ2-7; 10 bases line up with TRBD2. The CDR3 is 15 residues long. The V gene's germline CDR1 is SGHKS and CDR2 YYEKEE (reference sequence). V trimming: 4 bases; J trimming: 3 bases; junction bases outside the gene matches: 7. Written as DNA, the CDR3 is TGTGCCAGCAGCCCGAGCGGGGGGGCAAACTACGAGCAGTACTTC. This gives the protein CASSPSGGANYEQYF. The variable domain in full, with the rest retrieved from reference TRBV5-5 and TRBJ2-7, is DAGVTQSPTHLIKTRGQQVTLRCSPISGHKSVSWYQQVLGQGPQFIFQYYEKEERGRGNFPDRFSARQFPNYSSELNVNALLLGDSALYLCASSPSGGANYEQYFGPGTRLTVT.

J is TRBJ2-1 and V is TRBV5-6, with 9 nucleotides matching TRBD2. CDR1 is SGHDT and CDR2 is YYEEEE in the germline V gene. The junction had 4 bases not matched to a gene; V was cut back by 2 bases and J by 4 bases. The CDR3 loop spans 15 amino acids. The CDR3 reads CASSFPLAGYNEQFF. CDR3 nucleotide sequence: TGTGCCAGCAGCTTCCCCCTAGCGGGGTACAATGAGCAGTTCTTC.

The chain is built from TRBV7-2 and TRBJ1-2; D is unclear. From germline, CDR1 is SGHTA and CDR2 FQGNSA. The CDR3 runs 16 residues. With 3 bases removed from V and 2 bases from J, the gap between germline ends came to 16 bases. CDR3: CASSFNPGAPNYGYTF. The CDR3 DNA reads TGTGCCAGCAGCTTTAACCCTGGCGCACCGAACTATGGCTACACCTTC.

This clonotype was seen more than once but under ten times. The rearrangement links TRBV10-3 to TRBJ2-2; a weak D match, TRBD2 (5 bases). Trimming shortened V by 8 bases and J by 2 bases, and 6 bases separated the two germline ends. Germline loops: CDR1 ENHRY, CDR2 SYGVKD. This CDR3 contains 12 residues. Here the CDR3 reads CAIPGNTGELFF. CDR3 DNA: TGTGCCATCCCGGGAAACACCGGGGAGCTGTTTTTT.

In its sample, this clonotype was seen many times. Because the CDR3's place on the DNA is in doubt, the DNA is left out and the CDR3 is given as listed by TCRdb. The rearrangement joins TRBV3-2 to TRBJ2-1; the DNA was not compared with TRBD1, the D call given in the table. TRBV3-2 is deemed a pseudogene. The CDR3 numbers 16 amino acids, ends counted. The CDR3 spells CASSQFGQGAYNEQFF.

The V call is TRBV19, the J call TRBJ1-1, with unresolved D. The CDR3 has 11 residues. Trimming shortened V by 6 bases and J by 13 bases, and 15 bases separated the two germline ends. Germline-derived CDR1 and CDR2 are LNHDA and SQIVND (reference sequence). In DNA, the CDR3 is TGTGCCAGTAGGATACAGAGGAGGGATTTCTTT. Residues: CASRIQRRDFF.

The CDR3 region is CASSLSGRWLETQYF. The CDR3 nucleotides read TGTGCCAGCAGCTTGAGCGGGAGGTGGTTGGAGACCCAGTACTTC. J is TRBJ2-5 and V is TRBV5-4; 9 bases are shared with TRBD2. Trimming removed 1 base from V and 5 bases from J; junction bases left unmatched: 6. The CDR3 is 15 amino acids. Germline CDR1 is SGHNT and CDR2 is YYREEE (reference sequence).